Listed below are T cell receptor beta chains from one sample, sequenced in a study of cytomegalovirus exposure and HLA in healthy donors. The assay was immunoSEQ multiplex PCR, and TCRdb's table has in-frame clones only and misses some. This sample has some 160,000 clones, with about 64% found just once. What was sequenced was PBMCs. These TCRs come from a man aged 55 to 70 in good health and CMV-seronegative. Each CDR3 is given with its conserved first and last residue. The order of the fields is CDR3 length, J gene, V gene, clone size, CDR3 protein. The size of a clone is reported for some rows only, either as once, few or many, or as a class for expanded clones.

len: 13; j_gene: TRBJ2-3; v_gene: TRBV28; abundance: NA; CDR3aa: CALQGRAVDTQYF
len: 16; j_gene: TRBJ2-7; v_gene: TRBV7-8; abundance: NA; CDR3aa: CASSPGLAGIVYEQYF
len: 14; j_gene: TRBJ2-7; v_gene: TRBV13; abundance: few; CDR3aa: CASSLDREHREQYF
len: 14; j_gene: TRBJ2-7; v_gene: TRBV29-1; abundance: NA; CDR3aa: CSVADRGGLYEQYF
len: 16; j_gene: TRBJ2-1; v_gene: TRBV5-4; abundance: NA; CDR3aa: CASSPRDRGLYNEQFF
len: 15; j_gene: TRBJ2-5; v_gene: TRBV5-1; abundance: few; CDR3aa: CASSLTSGSLETQYF
len: 13; j_gene: TRBJ1-2; v_gene: TRBV6-1; abundance: NA; CDR3aa: CALTGGTNYGYTF
len: 19; j_gene: TRBJ2-3; v_gene: TRBV10-1; abundance: NA; CDR3aa: CASSEFPGHPHRDTDTQYF
len: 15; j_gene: TRBJ2-3; v_gene: TRBV6-1; abundance: NA; CDR3aa: CASRVDHGGTDTQYF
len: 15; j_gene: TRBJ1-1; v_gene: TRBV5-8; abundance: few; CDR3aa: CASSLGDRMNTEAFF
len: 15; j_gene: TRBJ1-2; v_gene: TRBV19; abundance: NA; CDR3aa: CASRNPGQGSAGYTF
len: 14; j_gene: TRBJ1-1; v_gene: TRBV7-9; abundance: NA; CDR3aa: CASSPVFRGPEAFF
len: 17; j_gene: TRBJ2-2; v_gene: TRBV15; abundance: NA; CDR3aa: CATSRTLAGEETGELFF
len: 13; j_gene: TRBJ2-1; v_gene: TRBV7-3; abundance: NA; CDR3aa: CASSLGREGEQFF
len: 16; j_gene: TRBJ1-1; v_gene: TRBV2; abundance: NA; CDR3aa: CATAPTGGLGSTEAFF
len: 13; j_gene: TRBJ2-3; v_gene: TRBV6-5; abundance: once; CDR3aa: CASKTGSTDTQYF
len: 15; j_gene: TRBJ2-1; v_gene: TRBV6-6; abundance: NA; CDR3aa: CASNLQGMGYNEQFF
len: 12; j_gene: TRBJ1-1; v_gene: TRBV25-1; abundance: NA; CDR3aa: CASSKKAAEAFF
len: 14; j_gene: TRBJ2-1; v_gene: TRBV9; abundance: few; CDR3aa: CASSAVESYNEQFF
len: 14; j_gene: TRBJ1-1; v_gene: TRBV12-5; abundance: NA; CDR3aa: CASGLGDRNTEAFF
len: 18; j_gene: TRBJ1-3; v_gene: TRBV5-1; abundance: NA; CDR3aa: CASSLTPGGGSSGNTIYF
len: 15; j_gene: TRBJ2-3; v_gene: TRBV6-1; abundance: NA; CDR3aa: CASSTTSGGADTQYF
len: 12; j_gene: TRBJ1-2; v_gene: TRBV7-9; abundance: NA; CDR3aa: CASSFDSHGYTF
len: 19; j_gene: TRBJ2-7; v_gene: TRBV19; abundance: NA; CDR3aa: CASSIIKGGLAGGKDEQYF
len: 15; j_gene: TRBJ2-7; v_gene: TRBV9; abundance: NA; CDR3aa: CASSVDGQSAYEQYF
len: 11; j_gene: TRBJ1-2; v_gene: TRBV23-1; abundance: NA; CDR3aa: CANSCNYGYTF
len: 15; j_gene: TRBJ2-1; v_gene: TRBV29-1; abundance: NA; CDR3aa: CSPGNIRGSYNEQFF
len: 15; j_gene: TRBJ1-5; v_gene: TRBV4-2; abundance: NA; CDR3aa: CASSQDQGTNQPQHF
len: 15; j_gene: TRBJ2-1; v_gene: TRBV5-1; abundance: NA; CDR3aa: CASSPRVAGGNEQFF
len: 14; j_gene: TRBJ2-4; v_gene: TRBV28; abundance: NA; CDR3aa: CASSSDPLLAGQYF
len: 18; j_gene: TRBJ2-1; v_gene: TRBV4-2; abundance: NA; CDR3aa: CASSQDWATSGILDEQFF
len: 14; j_gene: TRBJ1-1; v_gene: TRBV5-1; abundance: NA; CDR3aa: CASSSGLQNTEAFF
len: 13; j_gene: TRBJ1-2; v_gene: TRBV6-5; abundance: NA; CDR3aa: CASSSGGNYGYTF
len: 11; j_gene: TRBJ1-1; v_gene: TRBV14; abundance: NA; CDR3aa: CASSPGGEAFF
len: 15; j_gene: TRBJ2-7; v_gene: TRBV6-1; abundance: NA; CDR3aa: CASSELVQGPYEQYF
len: 14; j_gene: TRBJ1-3; v_gene: TRBV28; abundance: NA; CDR3aa: CASSFISSGNTIYF
len: 13; j_gene: TRBJ1-1; v_gene: TRBV29-1; abundance: once; CDR3aa: CSVPKEGNTEAFF
len: 13; j_gene: TRBJ2-7; v_gene: TRBV14; abundance: NA; CDR3aa: CASSPGQNYEQYF
len: 17; j_gene: TRBJ1-1; v_gene: TRBV27; abundance: NA; CDR3aa: CASTSTGESPMNTEAFF
len: 15; j_gene: TRBJ2-3; v_gene: TRBV5-4; abundance: NA; CDR3aa: CASMTSGSRTDTQYF
len: 16; j_gene: TRBJ2-2; v_gene: TRBV27; abundance: NA; CDR3aa: CARASSGRAAAGELFF
len: 15; j_gene: TRBJ2-1; v_gene: TRBV5-4; abundance: NA; CDR3aa: CASSLPQGSYNEQFF
len: 12; j_gene: TRBJ1-1; v_gene: TRBV2; abundance: NA; CDR3aa: CASSLANTEAFF